What follows describes a single T cell receptor (beta chain). This record comes from a study of OX40 agonist ivuxolimab in advanced cancers. Study in general: The study treated patients with ivuxolimab, an agonistic anti-OX40 (CD134) antibody.

Clones were read by immunoSEQ multiplex PCR, and TCRdb kept only the in-frame ones, dropping some. The sample has about 79,000 clones, approximately 94% seen once. This TCR was recovered from an adult with an advanced solid tumor such as melanoma, head and neck, liver or kidney cancer. The source was CD4+ or CD8+ T cells sorted from blood, collected in a trial of the OX40 agonist ivuxolimab.

This chain's CDR3 is CASSLKATYNEQFF. CDR3 nucleotide sequence: TGTGCCAGCAGTTTAAAGGCTACCTACAATGAGCAGTTCTTC. The chain is built from TRBV27 and TRBJ2-1; no definite D call. The CDR3 is 14 residues long. Per germline, CDR1 MNHEY and CDR2 SMNVEV (reference sequence). The V end lost 2 bases, the J end lost 2 bases, and 7 bases lay between the germline ends.